The T cell receptor (beta chain) described here comes from a study of blood T cells in healthy people across ages (dated by TCRdb to the mid-2010s). About the study as a whole: In model experiments, roughly one uniquely barcoded TCR beta cDNA molecule per two T cells was captured by template switching. The study measured age-related changes in TCR beta repertoire diversity using deep sequencing normalized with unique cDNA molecular identifiers. For two donors (one aged 18 to 29 and one aged 80 or older), the study analyzed two additional independent replicas of 1 million unique cDNA reads from the same blood draw. The donors were split into four age groups: young (average about 16 years), middle-aged (roughly 40), aged (roughly 65) and long-lived (roughly 86). Here is what the overall study found, with its caveats: Bulk unsorted PBMC profiling prevented conclusive comparison of naive and antigen-experienced compartments. There was a strong correlation between observed TCR beta diversity and the percentage of naive T cells measured by flow cytometry. As age increased, observed TCR beta diversity per million T cells dropped in a roughly linear way, and a significant reduction was already evident by age approximately 40. Compared with the aged group, the long-lived group had more naive CD4+ T cells, fewer expanded clones and increased TCR diversity, suggesting age selection. Estimates of total diversity based on one million sequenced T cells were considered lower bounds and underestimates. Because donor CMV infection status was unknown, age-related changes in expanded clonotypes were potentially confounded.

Library preparation used 5' RACE. Reads for this sample came from an Illumina HiSeq 2500. A second PCR of about 6 to 11 cycles was performed with a sample-barcoded 5' primer and a J-beta primer mix. A unique molecular identifier was introduced onto each TCR beta cDNA molecule by a template-switch 5' adaptor carrying 12 random nucleotides. Each sample yielded at least 3 million CDR3-containing paired-end reads. First-strand cDNA was synthesized from all RNA with the Mint cDNA synthesis kit, primed by a TRBC-specific oligonucleotide. Following uracil-DNA glycosylase treatment, a first 18-cycle PCR with universal primers M1SS and BC2_uni_R was performed on all cDNA. In the authors' own workflow: Normalization of each sample was performed by random selection of 1 million high-quality reads, each carrying a distinct molecular identifier. Reads sharing molecular identifiers were discarded rather than binned into consensus sequences. MiTCR, with a Q25 quality threshold and the strictest error-elimination algorithm, was used for CDR3 identification, clonotype clustering and error correction. A nonparametric unseen species model with Euler transformation was used to estimate lower-bound total TCR beta diversity. TCRdb reprocessing: public reads trimmed at Q25 with fastp, clones called with MiXCR, in-frame beta chains kept. Entries that share a CDR3 protein sequence are merged under the most common genes and DNA. The V and J calls follow TCRdb's processing rather than the paper's. This sample has over 700,000 distinct CDR3 sequences in its table, and 25% of those were observed once. 9.4% of the sample is held by the ten biggest clonotypes.

This clonotype was recorded a few times. The antigen it recognizes is unknown. Per-base qualities were not stored, and no clone one base away is much larger. Per the germline V gene (reference sequence), LGHDT is the CDR1 and YNNKEL is the CDR2. A distance of 3 bases separates the germline ends of V and J, which lose 2 bases and 5 bases respectively. The CDR3, cysteine through phenylalanine, is 12 amino acids long. This entry keeps only the CDR3 DNA: 36 bases, framed from base 1. Donors were a few dozen systemically healthy Caucasian individuals from Russia aged roughly 6 to 100 years. Around 10 milliliters of peripheral blood were drawn from each donor into EDTA-treated Vacutainer tubes. Ficoll-Paque density-gradient centrifugation was used to isolate PBMCs, with at least 6.5 million obtained per sample. Total RNA was extracted from PBMCs with Trizol reagent, with at least 5.5 micrograms obtained per sample. For every donor, flow cytometry on a PBMC aliquot measured the percentage of naive CD45RAhigh/CD27high T cells.

This same sample was also part of a study on T cells of mothers and their children. As the second publication notes: Donors were nine systemically healthy Caucasian individuals: three mothers and their six children. cDNA synthesis used all of the extracted RNA, with approximately 1.6 ug of RNA in each 15 ul reaction. In the second PCR, sample barcodes and 2-4 random nucleotides were introduced via the M1S primer. Each mother yielded over 8 million TCR beta CDR3 reads and each child some 3 million reads. TCR recombination output is similarly shaped by thymic selection in related and unrelated pairs, with a minor effect exerted by inherited differences. Normalized repertoire overlap was always slightly but never significantly higher in related than unrelated mother-child pairs. No persistent microchimeric T cell clones were detected, at a sensitivity of around 97 clones per million clonotypes. The study used deep NGS to compare TCR beta repertoires of mothers and children, seeking features distinguishing related mother-child pairs from unrelated individuals. On average, the children were approximately 11 +/- 4 years old, while the mothers were about 37 +/- 4 years old. After adapters were ligated using NEBNext reagents, the libraries underwent 100+100 nt paired-end sequencing on an Illumina HiSeq 2000. Mother and child libraries were prepared a month apart and sequenced in separate runs to prevent cross-contamination. For each donor, between roughly 500,000 and 2,300,000 distinct TCR beta clonotypes were identified. Naive TCR beta clonotypes were estimated from low-frequency clonotypes matched to each donor's FACS-determined naive share, without sorting.

The chain is assembled from TRBV3-1 and TRBJ1-4, with the identity of the D gene unclear. This clonotype originated in a boy aged 5-17 years in good health. Specimen: blood. The encoded CDR3 is CASSQRNEKLFF. At the DNA level, the sequence is TGTGCCAGCAGCCAACGAAATGAAAAACTGTTTTTT.